These 20 T cell receptor beta chains were all obtained from the same sample, sequenced in a study of blood T cell repertoires in COVID-19. Measured with immunoSEQ multiplex PCR; TCRdb has only the in-frame clones, and not every one. The sample contains over 200,000 clones, about 90% of which appear only once. The sample comprised peripheral blood. The receptors here all came from a middle-aged man with active or convalescent COVID-19.

This clone has a single count. The V gene is TRBV11-2, the J gene TRBJ2-3; the match to TRBD2 covers 10 bases. The CDR3 length is 16 residues. Trimming cost V 2 bases and J 2 bases; bases outside gene matches: 4. CDR1 is SGHAT, CDR2 FQNNGV, per germline. CDR3 nucleotides: TGTGCCAGCAGCTTATTTCTAGCGGGGGCCACAGATACGCAGTATTTT. This sequence encodes CASSLFLAGATDTQYF. The full variable domain, with the rest looked up from reference TRBV11-2 and TRBJ2-3, is EAGVAQSPRYKIIEKRQSVAFWCNPISGHATLYWYQQILGQGPKLLIQFQNNGVVDDSQLPKDRFSAERLKGVDSTLKIQPAKLEDSAVYLCASSLFLAGATDTQYFGPGTRLTVL.

This rearrangement joins TRBV9 to TRBJ2-1; D may be TRBD1 (7 bases). In germline, CDR1 is SGDLS, CDR2 YYNGEE. This CDR3 is 15 amino acids long. The V end was cut by 4 bases, the J end by 3 bases, with 14 bases between. This CDR3 is CASSRGQGGYNEQFF. CDR3 DNA: TGTGCCAGCAGCCGAGGGCAGGGGGGCTACAATGAGCAGTTCTTC.

In this sample, this clone turned up once. This sequence joins TRBV28 and TRBJ1-5, with D perhaps TRBD1 (5 bases). CDR1 MDHEN and CDR2 SYDVKM come from the germline V gene. Trimming shortened V by 7 bases and J by 0 bases, and 16 bases separated the two germline ends. The CDR3 covers 16 residues. CDR3 DNA: TGTGCCAGCAAACCAGGGTGGGGGGGTAGCAATCAGCCCCAGCATTTT. Its protein product is CASKPGWGGSNQPQHF.

This rearrangement joins TRBV6-5 to TRBJ1-4; 8 bases match TRBD1. From germline, CDR1 is MNHEY and CDR2 SVGAGI. Germline trimming cut 7 bases from V and 8 bases from J; bases unmatched to any gene: 12. The CDR3 contains 15 residues. The CDR3 is CASTDKGTGGEKLFF. For the CDR3, the DNA is TGTGCCAGCACAGACAAGGGGACAGGTGGGGAAAAACTGTTTTTT.

This CDR3 is CASSPFRQGARGYTF. The CDR3 DNA is TGTGCCAGCAGCCCCTTCAGGCAGGGGGCGCGCGGCTACACCTTC. The rearrangement joins TRBV3-1 (or the pseudogene TRBV3-2) to TRBJ1-2, with 8 bases fitting TRBD1. CDR3 size: 15 residues. CDR1 and CDR2 from the germline V gene are LGHDT and YNNKEL (reference sequence). The V gene end was trimmed by 4 bases and the J gene end by 8 bases; junction bases not matched to a gene: 12.

J is TRBJ1-2 and V is TRBV2, with 8 nucleotides matching TRBD1. This CDR3 has 14 residues. V trimming: 8 bases; J trimming: 3 bases; junction bases outside the gene matches: 8. Germline V gene lookup returns CDR1 SNHLY and CDR2 FYNNEI. CDR3 nucleotides: TGTGCCAGCCGACGAACAGGGGGAGACTATGGCTACACCTTC. Protein: CASRRTGGDYGYTF.

This chain connects TRBV9 to TRBJ2-7, with TRBD2 identical over 7 bases. V lost 0 bases and J lost 2; bases outside the gene matches: 5. From germline, CDR1 is SGDLS and CDR2 YYNGEE. The CDR3 is 15 amino acids. The CDR3 region has the DNA TGTGCCAGCAGCGTAGGGGTGGGGAGGGCCTACGAGCAGTACTTC. It yields the protein CASSVGVGRAYEQYF.

The chain joins TRBV5-1 to TRBJ2-1; possibly TRBD2 for D (6 bases). The CDR3 spans 14 residues. The V and J ends lost 6 bases and 5 bases respectively, with 15 bases between them. Germline lookup yields CDR1 SGHRS and CDR2 YFSETQ. CDR3 in DNA: TGCGCCAGCACCCCGGGGGAGCTAAACAATGAGCAGTTCTTC. Its translation: CASTPGELNNEQFF.

This clone was counted between two and nine times. The chain recombines TRBV7-9 with TRBJ2-2; tentatively, D is TRBD1 (7 bases). Trimming shortened V by 2 bases and J by 2 bases, and 15 bases separated the two germline ends. This CDR3 is built from 17 residues. Germline V gene data show CDR1 as SEHNR and CDR2 as FQNEAQ (reference sequence). The CDR3: CASSLTSGGLNTGELFF. DNA for the CDR3: TGTGCCAGCAGCTTAACTTCAGGGGGACTTAACACCGGGGAGCTGTTTTTT.

V and J are TRBV27 and TRBJ1-5; D call uncertain. This CDR3 comprises 15 residues. Germline V gene lookup returns CDR1 MNHEY and CDR2 SMNVEV (reference sequence). V was trimmed by 0 bases and J by 0 bases, leaving 6 bases between them. CDR3 nucleotides: TGTGCCAGCAGTTTATCCAGGTATAGCAATCAGCCCCAGCATTTT. Translation gives CASSLSRYSNQPQHF.

This clone was seen once. The genes are TRBV30 and TRBJ2-5; 7 bases are a match to TRBD1. The CDR3 length is 17 residues. The V and J ends lost 2 bases and 1 base, in that order; junction bases with no gene match: 13. Germline loops: CDR1 GTSNPN, CDR2 SVGIG (reference sequence). Here the CDR3 DNA reads TGTGCCTGGAGTCGCCCCTTGACAGGGATTGGCCAAGAGACCCAGTACTTC. Translating it yields CAWSRPLTGIGQETQYF.

The chain uses TRBV18 and TRBJ2-2, with a tentative D call TRBD2 (5 bases). The V and J ends lost 1 base and 0 bases respectively, with 9 bases between them. Germline lookup yields CDR1 KGHSH and CDR2 LQKENI. The CDR3 has 16 residues. The CDR3 nucleotides read TGTGCCAGCTCACCACTCCCCGGGACGAACACCGGGGAGCTGTTTTTT. Protein sequence: CASSPLPGTNTGELFF.

The rearrangement links TRBV27 to TRBJ2-1, with TRBD2 identical over 7 bases. The CDR3 contains 15 residues. CDR1 and CDR2 from the germline V gene are MNHEY and SMNVEV (reference sequence). Unmatched junction bases numbered 5, after V lost 3 bases and J lost 3 bases. CDR3 nucleotides: TGTGCCAGCAGTTTGCTGGCGGGAGTCTACAATGAGCAGTTCTTC. This sequence encodes CASSLLAGVYNEQFF.

This clone was seen more than once but under ten times. J is TRBJ2-1 and V is TRBV24-1; 8 bases are a match to TRBD1. CDR3 length equals 14 residues. V gave up 3 bases and J gave up 6 bases; unmatched junction bases: 3. Germline CDR1 and CDR2: KGHDR and SFDVKD. The CDR3 sequence is CATSDQGASNEQFF. In DNA form, the CDR3 reads TGTGCCACCAGTGATCAGGGGGCAAGCAATGAGCAGTTCTTC.

This chain connects TRBV12-3 or TRBV12-4 to TRBJ1-2, with D perhaps matching TRBD1 (6 bases). V lost 6 bases, J lost 6 bases, and 14 bases lay in between. This CDR3 region has 13 residues. CDR3: CASSYTGSDGYTF. Here the CDR3 DNA reads TGTGCCAGCAGCTATACAGGGTCTGATGGCTACACCTTC.

V is TRBV30 and J is TRBJ1-3; possible D gene TRBD1, 6 bases. The V and J ends lost 0 bases and 2 bases respectively, with 11 bases between them. The CDR3 runs 15 residues. Germline V gives CDR1 GTSNPN, CDR2 SVGIG (reference sequence). This CDR3 is CAWSVGGGTGNTIYF. The CDR3 region has the DNA TGTGCCTGGAGTGTAGGGGGGGGAACTGGAAACACCATATATTTT.

The gene calls are TRBV28 and TRBJ1-5; TRBD1 aligns across 7 bases. This CDR3 spans 15 amino acids. Per the germline V gene, CDR1 is MDHEN and CDR2 is SYDVKM. The J segment lost 1 base and the V segment lost 8 bases, leaving 8 bases of the junction unmatched. CDR3 region: CASGETGSSNQPQHF. The DNA for the CDR3 is TGTGCCAGCGGTGAGACAGGGTCAAGCAATCAGCCCCAGCATTTT.

This clone occurred once. The V call is TRBV24-1, the J call TRBJ2-3; the D gene is possibly TRBD2 (5 bases). Deletions cut 4 bases from V and 4 bases from J, with 17 bases between. The CDR3 consists of 16 residues. Germline loops: CDR1 KGHDR, CDR2 SFDVKD. The CDR3 sequence: CATSDTDPNGADTQYF. The CDR3 bases are TGTGCCACCAGTGACACAGACCCAAACGGGGCAGATACGCAGTATTTT.

The V call is TRBV7-2, the J call TRBJ1-5; TRBD1 matches at 7 bases. Germline loops: CDR1 SGHTA, CDR2 FQGNSA. CDR3 length equals 16 residues. The junction had 7 bases not matched to a gene; V was cut back by 5 bases and J by 0 bases. The DNA for the CDR3 is TGTGCCAGCAGCCTCACAGGGGCTTATAGCAATCAGCCCCAGCATTTT. This codes for CASSLTGAYSNQPQHF.

CDR3 sequence reads: CAIRTSGSYEQYF. The CDR3 nucleotides read TGTGCCATCAGGACTAGCGGATCCTACGAGCAGTACTTC. The chain joins TRBV10-3 to TRBJ2-7; TRBD2 matches at 9 bases. The germline V gene has CDR1 ENHRY and CDR2 SYGVKD. Trimming at V came to 6 bases and at J to 1 base, leaving 1 base not matched to a gene. This CDR3 has 13 residues.